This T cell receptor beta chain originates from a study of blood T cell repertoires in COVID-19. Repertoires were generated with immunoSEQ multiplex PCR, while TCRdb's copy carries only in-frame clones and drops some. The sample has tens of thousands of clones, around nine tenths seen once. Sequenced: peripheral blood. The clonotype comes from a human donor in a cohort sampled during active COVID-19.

CDR3 loop: CASSPSTGGYEQYF. CDR3 coding DNA: TGTGCCAGCAGCCCGTCGACAGGGGGCTACGAGCAGTACTTC. V usage is TRBV9 and J usage is TRBJ2-7; 9 nucleotides align to TRBD1. CDR3 length: 14 residues. The ends lost 4 bases at V and 3 bases at J; junction bases unmatched: 5. Germline V gene data show CDR1 as SGDLS and CDR2 as YYNGEE.